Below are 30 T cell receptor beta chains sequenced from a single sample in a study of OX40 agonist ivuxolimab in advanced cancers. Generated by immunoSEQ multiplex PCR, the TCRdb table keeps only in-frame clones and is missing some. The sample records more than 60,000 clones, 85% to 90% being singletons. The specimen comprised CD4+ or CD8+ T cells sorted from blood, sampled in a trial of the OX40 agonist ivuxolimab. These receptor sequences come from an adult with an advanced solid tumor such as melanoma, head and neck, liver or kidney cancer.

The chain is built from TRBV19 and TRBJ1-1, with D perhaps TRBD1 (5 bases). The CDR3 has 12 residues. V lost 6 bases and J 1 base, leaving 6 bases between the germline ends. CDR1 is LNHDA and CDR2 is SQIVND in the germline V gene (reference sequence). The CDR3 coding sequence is TGTGCCAGTAGAGGGACGAACACTGAAGCTTTCTTT. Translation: CASRGTNTEAFF.

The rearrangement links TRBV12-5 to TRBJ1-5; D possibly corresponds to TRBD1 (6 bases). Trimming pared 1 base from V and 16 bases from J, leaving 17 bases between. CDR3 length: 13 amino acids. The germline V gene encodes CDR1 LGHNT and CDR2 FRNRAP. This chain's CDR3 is CASGLEQGLPIHF. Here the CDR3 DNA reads TGTGCTAGTGGTTTGGAGCAGGGGCTTCCAATCCATTTT. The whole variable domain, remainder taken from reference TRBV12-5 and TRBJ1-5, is DARVTQTPRHKVTEMGQEVTMRCQPILGHNTVFWYRQTMMQGLELLAYFRNRAPLDDSGMPKDRFSAEMPDATLATLKIQPSEPRDSAVYFCASGLEQGLPIHFGDGTRLSIL.

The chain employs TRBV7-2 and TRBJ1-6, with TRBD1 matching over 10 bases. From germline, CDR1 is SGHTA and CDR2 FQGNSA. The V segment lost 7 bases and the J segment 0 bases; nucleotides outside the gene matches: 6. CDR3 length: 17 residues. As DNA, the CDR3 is TGTGCCAGCAAGGGACAGGGGACTTCCTCCTATAATTCACCCCTCCACTTT. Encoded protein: CASKGQGTSSYNSPLHF. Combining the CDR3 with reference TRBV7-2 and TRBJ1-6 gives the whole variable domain GAGVSQSPSNKVTEKGKDVELRCDPISGHTALYWYRQSLGQGLEFLIYFQGNSAPDKSGLPSDRFSAERTGGSVSTLTIQRTQQEDSAVYLCASKGQGTSSYNSPLHFGNGTRLTVT.

The CDR3 nucleotides are TGCGCCAGCAGCCAAGACGCGACAGTCAACTATGGCTACACCTTC. Translation gives CASSQDATVNYGYTF. The chain employs TRBV4-1 and TRBJ1-2; D may be TRBD1 (5 bases). The CDR3 consists of 15 residues. Trimming cost V 0 bases and J 2 bases, with 10 bases left between them. Germline V gene sequence: CDR1 MGHRA, CDR2 YSYEKL.

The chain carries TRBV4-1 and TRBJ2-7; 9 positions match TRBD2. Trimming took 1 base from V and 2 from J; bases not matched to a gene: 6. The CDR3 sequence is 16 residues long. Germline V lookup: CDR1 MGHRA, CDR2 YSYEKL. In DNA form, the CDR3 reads TGCGCCAGCAGCCAAGGACTAGCGGTGGCAGCCTACGAGCAGTACTTC. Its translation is CASSQGLAVAAYEQYF.

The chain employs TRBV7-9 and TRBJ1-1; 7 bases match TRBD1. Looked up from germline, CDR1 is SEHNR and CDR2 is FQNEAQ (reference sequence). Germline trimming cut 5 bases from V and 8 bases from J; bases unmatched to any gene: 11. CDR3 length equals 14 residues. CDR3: CASSRTGLIREAFF. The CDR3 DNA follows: TGTGCCAGCAGCCGGACAGGTCTTATCCGCGAAGCTTTCTTT.

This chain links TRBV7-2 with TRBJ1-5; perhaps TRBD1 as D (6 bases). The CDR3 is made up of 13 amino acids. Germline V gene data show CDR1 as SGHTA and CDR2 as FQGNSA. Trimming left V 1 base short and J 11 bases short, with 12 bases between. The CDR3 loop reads CASSLEEGEAQHF. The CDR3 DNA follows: TGTGCCAGCAGCTTAGAGGAGGGGGAGGCCCAGCATTTT. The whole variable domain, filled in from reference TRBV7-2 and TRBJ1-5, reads GAGVSQSPSNKVTEKGKDVELRCDPISGHTALYWYRQSLGQGLEFLIYFQGNSAPDKSGLPSDRFSAERTGGSVSTLTIQRTQQEDSAVYLCASSLEEGEAQHFGDGTRLSIL.

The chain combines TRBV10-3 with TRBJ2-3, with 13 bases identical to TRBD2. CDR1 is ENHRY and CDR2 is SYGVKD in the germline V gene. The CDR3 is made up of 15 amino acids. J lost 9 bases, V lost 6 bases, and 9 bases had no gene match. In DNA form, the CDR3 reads TGTGCCATCAGCGAGACTAGCGGGGGGATCCAAACGCAGTATTTT. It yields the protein CAISETSGGIQTQYF.

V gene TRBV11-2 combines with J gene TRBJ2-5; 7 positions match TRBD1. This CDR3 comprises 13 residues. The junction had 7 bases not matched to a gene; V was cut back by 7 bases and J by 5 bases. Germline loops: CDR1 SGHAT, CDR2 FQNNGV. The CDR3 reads CASNSGGAETQYF. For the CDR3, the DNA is TGTGCCAGCAACTCAGGGGGAGCGGAGACCCAGTACTTC.

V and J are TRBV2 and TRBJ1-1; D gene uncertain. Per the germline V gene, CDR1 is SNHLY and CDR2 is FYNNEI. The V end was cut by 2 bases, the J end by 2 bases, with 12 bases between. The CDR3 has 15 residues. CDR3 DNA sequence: TGTGCCAGCAGTGAATCGGGTTTTAGTAACACTGAAGCTTTCTTT. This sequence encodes CASSESGFSNTEAFF.

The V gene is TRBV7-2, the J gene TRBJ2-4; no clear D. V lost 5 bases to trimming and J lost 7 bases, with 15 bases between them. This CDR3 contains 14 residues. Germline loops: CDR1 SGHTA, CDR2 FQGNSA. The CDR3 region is CASSPGSGRNIQYF. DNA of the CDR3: TGTGCCAGCAGCCCCGGGTCCGGCAGGAACATTCAGTACTTC.

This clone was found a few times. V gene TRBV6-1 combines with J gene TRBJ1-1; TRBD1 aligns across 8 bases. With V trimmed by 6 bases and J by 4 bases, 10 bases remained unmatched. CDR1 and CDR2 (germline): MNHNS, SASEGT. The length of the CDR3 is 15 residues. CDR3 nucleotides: TGTGCCAGCAGCCGAGGACAGGGCGTGACCACTGAAGCTTTCTTT. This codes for CASSRGQGVTTEAFF.

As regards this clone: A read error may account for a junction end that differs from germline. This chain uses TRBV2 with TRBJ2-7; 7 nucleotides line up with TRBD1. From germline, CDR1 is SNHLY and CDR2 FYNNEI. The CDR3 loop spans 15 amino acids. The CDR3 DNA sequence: TGTGCCAGCAATGAAGGACAGGTATTTGTTTACGAGCAGTACTTC. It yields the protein CASNEGQVFVYEQYF.

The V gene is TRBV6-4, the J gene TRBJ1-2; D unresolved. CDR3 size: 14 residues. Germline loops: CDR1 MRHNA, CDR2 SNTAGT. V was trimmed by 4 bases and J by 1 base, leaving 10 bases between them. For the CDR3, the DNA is TGTGCCAGCAGTGTGGACGGGAATAACTATGGCTACACCTTC. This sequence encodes CASSVDGNNYGYTF.

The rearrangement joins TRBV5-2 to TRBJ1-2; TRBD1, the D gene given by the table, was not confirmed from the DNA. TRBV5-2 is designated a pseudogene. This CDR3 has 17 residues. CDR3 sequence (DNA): TGCGCCAGCAGCCCTTTACCCACGGACAGGGAAGGCTATGGCTACACCTTC. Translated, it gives CASSPLPTDREGYGYTF.

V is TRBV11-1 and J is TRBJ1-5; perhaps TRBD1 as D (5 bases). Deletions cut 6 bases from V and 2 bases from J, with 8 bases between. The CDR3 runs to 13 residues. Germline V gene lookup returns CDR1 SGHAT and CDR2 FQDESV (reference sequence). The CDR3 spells CASSPGGNQPQHF. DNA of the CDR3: TGTGCCAGCAGTCCGGGGGGCAATCAGCCCCAGCATTTT.

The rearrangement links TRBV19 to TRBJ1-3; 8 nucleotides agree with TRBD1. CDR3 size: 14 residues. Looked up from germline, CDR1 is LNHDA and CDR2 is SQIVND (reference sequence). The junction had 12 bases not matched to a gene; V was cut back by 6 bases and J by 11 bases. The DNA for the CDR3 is TGTGCCAGTAGCCTCCGGGACAGGAGGTCCGCCATATATTTT. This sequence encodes CASSLRDRRSAIYF.

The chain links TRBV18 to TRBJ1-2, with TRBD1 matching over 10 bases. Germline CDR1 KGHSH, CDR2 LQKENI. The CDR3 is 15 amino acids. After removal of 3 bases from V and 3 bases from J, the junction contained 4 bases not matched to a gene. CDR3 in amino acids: CASSPPGQGDYGYTF. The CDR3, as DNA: TGTGCCAGCTCACCCCCCGGACAGGGGGACTATGGCTACACCTTC.

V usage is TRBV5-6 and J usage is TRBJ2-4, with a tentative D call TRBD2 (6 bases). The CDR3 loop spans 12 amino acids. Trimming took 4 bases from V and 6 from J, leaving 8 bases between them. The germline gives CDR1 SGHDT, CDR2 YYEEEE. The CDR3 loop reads CASSGDSNIQYF. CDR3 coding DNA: TGTGCCAGCAGCGGGGACTCAAACATTCAGTACTTC.

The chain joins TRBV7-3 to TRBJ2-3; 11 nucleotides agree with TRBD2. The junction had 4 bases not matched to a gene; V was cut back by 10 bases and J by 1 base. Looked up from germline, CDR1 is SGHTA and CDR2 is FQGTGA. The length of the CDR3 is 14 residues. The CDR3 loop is CATGTSGRTDTQYF. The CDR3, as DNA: TGTGCCACTGGGACTAGCGGACGCACAGATACGCAGTATTTT. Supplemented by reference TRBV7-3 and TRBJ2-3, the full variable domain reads GAGVSQTPSNKVTEKGKYVELRCDPISGHTALYWYRQSLGQGPEFLIYFQGTGAADDSGLPNDRFFAVRPEGSVSTLKIQRTERGDSAVYLCATGTSGRTDTQYFGPGTRLTVL.

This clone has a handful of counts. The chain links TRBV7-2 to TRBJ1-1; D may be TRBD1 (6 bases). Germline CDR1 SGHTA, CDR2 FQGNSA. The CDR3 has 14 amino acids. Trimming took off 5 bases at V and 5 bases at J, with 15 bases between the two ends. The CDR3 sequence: CASSRGRGGTEAFF. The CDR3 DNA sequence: TGTGCCAGCAGCAGGGGCAGGGGTGGGACTGAAGCTTTCTTT.

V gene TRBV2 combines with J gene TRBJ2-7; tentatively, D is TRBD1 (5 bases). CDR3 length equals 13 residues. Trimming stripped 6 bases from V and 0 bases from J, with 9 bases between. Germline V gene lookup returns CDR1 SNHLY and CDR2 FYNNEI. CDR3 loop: CASRGQRSYEQYF. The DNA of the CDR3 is TGTGCCAGCAGGGGGCAGCGCTCCTACGAGCAGTACTTC.

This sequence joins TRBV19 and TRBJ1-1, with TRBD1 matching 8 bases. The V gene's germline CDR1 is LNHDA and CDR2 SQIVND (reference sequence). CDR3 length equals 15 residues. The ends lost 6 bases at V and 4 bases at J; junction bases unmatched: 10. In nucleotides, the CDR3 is TGTGCCAGTAGCCCTCAGGGGGCGGTTGTCACTGAAGCTTTCTTT. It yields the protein CASSPQGAVVTEAFF.

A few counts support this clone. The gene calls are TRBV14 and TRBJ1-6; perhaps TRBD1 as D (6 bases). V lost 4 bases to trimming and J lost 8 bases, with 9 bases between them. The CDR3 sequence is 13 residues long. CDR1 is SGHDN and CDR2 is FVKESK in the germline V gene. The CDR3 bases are TGTGCCAGCAGCCCCCGACAGGATTCACCCCTCCACTTT. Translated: CASSPRQDSPLHF.

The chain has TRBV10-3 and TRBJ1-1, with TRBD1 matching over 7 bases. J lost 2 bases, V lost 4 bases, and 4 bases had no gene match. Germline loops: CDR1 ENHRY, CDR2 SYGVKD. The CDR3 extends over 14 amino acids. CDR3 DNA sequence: TGTGCCATCAGTGCAGGGGGAGGTAACACTGAAGCTTTCTTT. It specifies CAISAGGGNTEAFF.

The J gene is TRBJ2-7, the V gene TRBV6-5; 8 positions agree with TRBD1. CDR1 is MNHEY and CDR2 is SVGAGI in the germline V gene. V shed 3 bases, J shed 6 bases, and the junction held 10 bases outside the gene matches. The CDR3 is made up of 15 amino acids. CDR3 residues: CASSYNPGQEAEQYF. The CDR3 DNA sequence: TGTGCCAGCAGTTATAACCCGGGACAGGAGGCCGAGCAGTACTTC.

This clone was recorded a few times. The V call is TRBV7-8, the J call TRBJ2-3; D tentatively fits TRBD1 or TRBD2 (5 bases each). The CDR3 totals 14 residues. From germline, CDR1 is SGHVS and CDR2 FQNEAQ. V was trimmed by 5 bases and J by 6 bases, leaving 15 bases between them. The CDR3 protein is CASSPGAKDDTQYF. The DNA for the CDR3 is TGTGCCAGCAGCCCCGGGGCCAAAGACGATACGCAGTATTTT.

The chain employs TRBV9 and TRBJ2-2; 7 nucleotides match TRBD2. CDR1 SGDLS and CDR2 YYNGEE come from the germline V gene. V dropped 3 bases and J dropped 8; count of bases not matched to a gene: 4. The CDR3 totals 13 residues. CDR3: CASSASGVGELFF. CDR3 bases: TGTGCCAGCAGCGCCAGCGGGGTGGGGGAGCTGTTTTTT. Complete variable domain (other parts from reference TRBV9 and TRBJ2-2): DSGVTQTPKHLITATGQRVTLRCSPRSGDLSVYWYQQSLDQGLQFLIQYYNGEERAKGNILERFSAQQFPDLHSELNLSSLELGDSALYFCASSASGVGELFFGEGSRLTVL.

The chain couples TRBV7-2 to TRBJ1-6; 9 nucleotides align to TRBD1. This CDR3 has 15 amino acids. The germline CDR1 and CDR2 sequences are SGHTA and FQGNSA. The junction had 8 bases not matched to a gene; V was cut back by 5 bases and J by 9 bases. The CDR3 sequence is CASSLSGTGLSPLHF. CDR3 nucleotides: TGTGCCAGCAGCCTCTCCGGGACAGGGCTTTCACCCCTCCACTTT. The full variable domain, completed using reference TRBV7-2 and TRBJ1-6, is GAGVSQSPSNKVTEKGKDVELRCDPISGHTALYWYRQSLGQGLEFLIYFQGNSAPDKSGLPSDRFSAERTGGSVSTLTIQRTQQEDSAVYLCASSLSGTGLSPLHFGNGTRLTVT.

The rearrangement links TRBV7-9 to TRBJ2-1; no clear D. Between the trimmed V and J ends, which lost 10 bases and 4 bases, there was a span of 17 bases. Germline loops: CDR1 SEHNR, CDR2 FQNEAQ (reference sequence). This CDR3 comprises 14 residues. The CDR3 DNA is TGTGCCACCCCCCTTGGCGGTGAATACAATGAGCAGTTCTTC. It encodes CATPLGGEYNEQFF.